This is a list of T cell receptor beta chains from one sample in a study of blood T cell repertoires in COVID-19. Repertoires were generated with immunoSEQ multiplex PCR, while TCRdb's copy carries only in-frame clones and drops some. This sample has about 150,000 clones; about 76% occur once, and the top ten carry roughly 5.1%. The sequenced sample consisted of peripheral blood. The receptor set was obtained from a woman in her seventies with COVID-19, enrolled during active disease. Each CDR3 is given with its conserved first and last residue. A D gene is named only where the DNA matches it firmly. Size is omitted from some rows. Given values are once, few, many or a class for expanded clones.

NA,TRBV4-1,TRBJ2-1,NA,TGCGCCAGCAGCCAAGGGCAGTATACTGAGCAGTTCTTC,CASSQGQYTEQFF
once,TRBV11-2,TRBJ2-1,NA,TGTGCCAGCAGCCACTATCAATCAGGGGTAACGTTCTTC,CASSHYQSGVTFF
few,TRBV6-6,TRBJ1-2,NA,TGTGCCAGTTATTCAGGGAACTATGGCTACACCTTC,CASYSGNYGYTF
once,TRBV27,TRBJ2-1,TRBD2,TGTGCCAGCAGTTTAGCGGGGGGACGGCCAGGCAATGAGCAGTTCTTC,CASSLAGGRPGNEQFF
NA,TRBV6-6,TRBJ2-2,NA,TGTGCCAGCAGTAGGGAGGTAAACACCGGGGAGCTGTTTTTT,CASSREVNTGELFF
NA,TRBV29-1,TRBJ2-5,TRBD2,TGCAGCGTCGTCTCTAGCGGGGGGATTTCAGAGACCCAGTACTTC,CSVVSSGGISETQYF
NA,TRBV27,TRBJ2-1,TRBD2,TGTGCCAGCAGTTTACGAGCTCTAGCGGGGGTCCTCAATGAGCAGTTCTTC,CASSLRALAGVLNEQFF
NA,TRBV30,TRBJ1-1,NA,TGTGCCTGGAGTGACTATACAGGGCCGGACACTGAAGCTTTCTTT,CAWSDYTGPDTEAFF
NA,TRBV9,TRBJ2-1,NA,TGTGCCAGCAGCCCACGGCAGGCCCTGAGCTCCTACAATGAGCAGTTCTTC,CASSPRQALSSYNEQFF
NA,TRBV15,TRBJ1-2,TRBD1,TGTGCCACCAGCTATGCACAGGGGGGTAATTATGGCTACACCTTC,CATSYAQGGNYGYTF
NA,TRBV5-1,TRBJ2-7,TRBD1,TGCGCCAGCAGCTCCTCCGGGACAGGGGGCAGGGAGCAGTACTTC,CASSSSGTGGREQYF
NA,TRBV12-5,TRBJ2-1,TRBD2,TGTGCTAGTGGTTTGTGGGTGCGGGGGGAAGGGGGTGAGCAGTTCTTC,CASGLWVRGEGGEQFF
NA,TRBV5-1,TRBJ1-2,TRBD1,TGCGCCAGCAGCTTGGGACAGGGGGCAGACTATGGCTACACCTTC,CASSLGQGADYGYTF
NA,TRBV11-2,TRBJ1-1,NA,TGTGCCAGCAGAGAGGGAGGCTACAACACTGAAGCTTTCTTT,CASREGGYNTEAFF
NA,TRBV7-3,TRBJ2-7,TRBD2,TGTGCCAGCAGCCAAGAGGGGACTACAGTAGGCGAGCAGTACTTC,CASSQEGTTVGEQYF
NA,TRBV7-8,TRBJ2-7,TRBD1,TGTGCCAGCAGCCCACCGGGACAGTTTTCCTACGAGCAGTACTTC,CASSPPGQFSYEQYF
NA,TRBV19,TRBJ1-6,TRBD1,TGTGCCAGTAGTGCGCCAGGGGGAGGCTCCTATAATTCACCCCTCCACTTT,CASSAPGGGSYNSPLHF
NA,TRBV6-5,TRBJ1-1,NA,TGTGCCAGAACCGCGGGCCCTCAGAACACTGAAGCTTTCTTT,CARTAGPQNTEAFF
NA,TRBV7-9,TRBJ1-6,NA,TGTGCCAGCAGCTCCCGTCCCACTACAACAGGGTTTAGTTCACCCCTCCACTTT,CASSSRPTTTGFSSPLHF
few,TRBV28,TRBJ2-7,NA,TGTGCCAGCAGGGGAGGTACTTCCTACGAGCAGTACTTC,CASRGGTSYEQYF
NA,TRBV5-4,TRBJ1-6,NA,TGTGCCAGCAGCCCTGACGGGGGTTCCTATAATTCACCCCTCCACTTT,CASSPDGGSYNSPLHF
once,TRBV3-1/TRBV3-2,TRBJ1-1,NA,TGTGCCAGCAGTCGACAGGACACGAACACTGAAGCTTTCTTT,CASSRQDTNTEAFF
few,TRBV24-1,TRBJ2-1,TRBD1,TGTGCCACCAGTGGGAACACGAATACAGGGGCCGAGCAGTTCTTC,CATSGNTNTGAEQFF
NA,TRBV18,TRBJ2-7,NA,TGTGCCAGCTCACCATCGAGGGACTCCTACGAGCAGTACTTC,CASSPSRDSYEQYF
NA,TRBV6-5,TRBJ1-4,NA,TGTGCCAGCAGTTGGTCGGGGGCAACTAATGAAAAACTGTTTTTT,CASSWSGATNEKLFF
NA,TRBV5-4,TRBJ1-1,NA,TGTGCCAGCAGCCCCCCCGGAACGGGATACACTGAAGCTTTCTTT,CASSPPGTGYTEAFF
NA,TRBV2,TRBJ2-7,TRBD2,TGTGCCAGCAGGGAGCGGGGGGCCCCCGGGAACGAGCAGTACTTC,CASRERGAPGNEQYF
NA,TRBV2,TRBJ2-3,TRBD2,TGTGCCAGCAGTGACCCGGGGGGGCTAGCGGGGGGCACGCGCACAGATACGCAGTATTTT,CASSDPGGLAGGTRTDTQYF
NA,TRBV4-1,TRBJ1-3,TRBD1,TGCGCCAGCAGCCCGGGACAGGGCGAAGGAAGAAACACCATATATTTT,CASSPGQGEGRNTIYF